This T cell receptor beta chain was obtained from a study of blood T cell repertoires in COVID-19. Study-level background: There were acute and convalescent COVID-19 samples, and they came from the United States, Italy and Spain. T cells, B-cell-depleted T cells, or PBMCs supplied cDNA or gDNA.

Original data processing: Amplifying reference gene primers gave estimates of nucleated cell counts. Only in-frame clones appear in the TCRdb table, and some are missing; sequencing was by immunoSEQ multiplex PCR. V, J and clone size reflect that table, while D and trimming were determined from the DNA. The sample gives 150,000 to 200,000 clones, approximately 79% of which show up once; around 24% is in the top ten. Sequenced input: peripheral blood. The receptor was derived from a woman in her sixties or seventies with acute or convalescent COVID-19.

The CDR3 reads CASSVGDSNEKLFF. CDR3 in DNA: TGTGCCAGCAGTGTGGGGGACAGTAATGAAAAACTGTTTTTT. The V gene is TRBV2, the J gene TRBJ1-4; 7 bases map to TRBD1. This CDR3 comprises 14 residues. Germline V gene data show CDR1 as SNHLY and CDR2 as FYNNEI. With 4 bases clipped from V and 4 bases from J, the junction kept 3 bases outside the gene matches.